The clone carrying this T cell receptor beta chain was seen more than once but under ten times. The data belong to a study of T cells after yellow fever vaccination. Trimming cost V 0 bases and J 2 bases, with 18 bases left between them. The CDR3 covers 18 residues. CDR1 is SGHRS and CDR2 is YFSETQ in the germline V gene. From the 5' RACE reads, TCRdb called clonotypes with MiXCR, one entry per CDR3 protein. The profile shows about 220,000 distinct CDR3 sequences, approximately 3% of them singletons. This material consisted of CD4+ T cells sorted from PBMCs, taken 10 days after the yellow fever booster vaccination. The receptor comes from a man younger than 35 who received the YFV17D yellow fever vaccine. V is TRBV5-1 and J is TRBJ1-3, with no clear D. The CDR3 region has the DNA TGCGCCAGCAGCTTGGATTCTCAGGCCGCCCGTCCTGGAAACACCATATATTTT. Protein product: CASSLDSQAARPGNTIYF. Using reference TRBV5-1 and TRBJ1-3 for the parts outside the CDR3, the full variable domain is KAGVTQTPRYLIKTRGQQVTLSCSPISGHRSVSWYQQTPGQGLQFLFEYFSETQRNKGNFPGRFSGRQFSNSRSEMNVSTLELGDSALYLCASSLDSQAARPGNTIYFGEGSWLTVV.